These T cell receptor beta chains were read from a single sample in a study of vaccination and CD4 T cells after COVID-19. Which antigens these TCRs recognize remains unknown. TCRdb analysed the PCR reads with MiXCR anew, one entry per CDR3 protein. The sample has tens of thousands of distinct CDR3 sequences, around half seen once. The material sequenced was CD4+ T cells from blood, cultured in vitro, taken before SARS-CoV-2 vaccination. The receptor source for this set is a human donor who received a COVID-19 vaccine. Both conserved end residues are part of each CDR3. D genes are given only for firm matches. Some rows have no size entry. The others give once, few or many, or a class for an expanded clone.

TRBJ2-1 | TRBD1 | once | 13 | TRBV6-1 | CASSPGTGFEQFF | TGTGCCAGCAGCCCCGGGACAGGGTTTGAGCAGTTCTTC
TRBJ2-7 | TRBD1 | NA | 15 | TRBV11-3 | CASGAPGQGAYEQYF | TGTGCCAGCGGCGCCCCGGGACAGGGGGCCTACGAGCAGTACTTC
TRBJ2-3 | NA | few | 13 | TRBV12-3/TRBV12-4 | CASTRWGQDTQYF | TGTGCCAGCACCCGCTGGGGTCAAGATACGCAGTATTTT
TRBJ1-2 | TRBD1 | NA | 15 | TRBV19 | CASSHRDRGNYGYTF | TGTGCCAGTAGTCACCGGGACAGGGGTAACTATGGCTACACCTTC
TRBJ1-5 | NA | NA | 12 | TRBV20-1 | CSAAKSNQPQHF | TGCAGTGCTGCCAAATCCAATCAGCCCCAGCATTTT
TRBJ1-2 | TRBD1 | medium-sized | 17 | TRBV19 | CASSMGIRRQGAYGYTF | TGTGCCAGTAGTATGGGGATCCGTCGACAGGGGGCCTATGGCTACACCTTC
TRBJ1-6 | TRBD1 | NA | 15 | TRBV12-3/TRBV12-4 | CASRGTGALGSPLHF | TGTGCCAGCAGAGGGACAGGCGCTTTGGGTTCACCCCTCCACTTT
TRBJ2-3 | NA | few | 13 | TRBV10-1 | CASSGLGTDTQYF | TGCGCCAGCAGTGGCCTAGGCACAGATACGCAGTATTTT
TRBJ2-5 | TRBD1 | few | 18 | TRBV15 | CATSRPTTGGGSGVTQYF | TGTGCCACCAGCAGGCCGACAACAGGGGGCGGCTCGGGAGTGACCCAGTACTTC
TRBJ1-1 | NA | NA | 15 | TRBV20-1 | CSARAGDLMNTEAFF | TGCAGTGCTAGGGCAGGGGACCTAATGAACACTGAAGCTTTCTTT
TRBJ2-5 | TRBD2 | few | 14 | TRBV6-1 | CASTLAGRGETQYF | TGTGCCAGCACGCTAGCGGGGCGGGGGGAGACCCAGTACTTC
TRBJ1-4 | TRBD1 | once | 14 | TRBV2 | CASSPGGGIEKLFF | TGTGCCAGCAGTCCAGGGGGTGGAATTGAAAAACTGTTTTTT
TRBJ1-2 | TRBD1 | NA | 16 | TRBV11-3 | CASSLEGRQGNYGYTF | TGTGCCAGCAGCTTAGAGGGGCGACAGGGGAACTATGGCTACACCTTC
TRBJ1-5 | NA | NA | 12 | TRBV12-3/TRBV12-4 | CASRSLNQPQHF | TGTGCCAGCAGAAGCCTCAATCAGCCCCAGCATTTT
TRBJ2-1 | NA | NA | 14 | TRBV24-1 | CATSVGESYNEQFF | TGTGCCACCAGTGTTGGGGAATCCTACAATGAGCAGTTCTTC
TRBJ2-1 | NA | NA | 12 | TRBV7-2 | CASSNTISEQFF | TGTGCCAGCAGCAACACGATAAGTGAGCAGTTCTTC
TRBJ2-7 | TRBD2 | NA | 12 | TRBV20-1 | CSVSASGDEQYF | TGCAGTGTTTCGGCTAGCGGGGACGAGCAGTACTTC
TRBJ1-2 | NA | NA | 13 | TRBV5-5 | CASISTENYGYTF | TGTGCCAGCATCTCGACAGAGAACTATGGCTACACCTTC